This T cell receptor beta chain was sequenced for a study of T cell responses to AZD1222 COVID-19 vaccine. Findings of the study overall: Only a handful of AZD1222 recipients were seropositive at baseline. No repertoire was sampled before or during the peak T cell response, only after it. Reportedly, close to half of spike-specific TCRs are directed against unmutated variant regions.

The germline V gene has CDR1 LNHNV and CDR2 YYDKDF (reference sequence). With 0 bases removed from V and 7 bases from J, the gap between germline ends came to 15 bases. CDR3 length: 16 residues. Generated by immunoSEQ multiplex PCR, the TCRdb table keeps only in-frame clones and is missing some. The profile shows 150,000 or so clones, approximately 95% of them singletons. On this clone: The antigen is not known.

This receptor was obtained from an adult in good health. Sequenced here: peripheral blood, sampled on day 0 of MenACWY control vaccination. The chain carries TRBV15 and TRBJ1-4, with D unclear. CDR3 region: CATSRDPSTRREKLFF. The CDR3 nucleotides are TGTGCCACCAGCAGAGATCCATCGACTCGACGTGAAAAACTGTTTTTT.